Below, one T cell receptor (beta chain) is given with its context. Its antigen is not identified. This specimen includes other DNA sequences encoding the same CDR3. Unmatched junction bases numbered 2, after V lost 2 bases and J lost 8 bases. Germline-derived CDR1 and CDR2 are KGHSH and LQKENI. The CDR3 consists of 13 residues. Single viable CD3+CD4+CD8-CD45RO+ cells were sorted as the memory CD4+ T cells. Donors' CMV status reflects serum IgG against pp150, pp28, p38, p52. CD4+ T cells were isolated by positive magnetic selection. This sample was taken from a study of memory CD4+ T cells and cytomegalovirus serostatus. Study as a whole: Of the healthy Belgian adults, under 10 were CMV seropositive and about 24 seronegative.

Produced via immunoSEQ multiplex PCR; TCRdb's table is partial and in-frame only. The sample carries about 25,000 clones, around 75% recorded once. The study, taken as a whole, reports: CD4+ memory repertoires contained about 40% of the roughly 150 reported CMV TCRbeta sequences.

The receptor's source is an adult in good health and CMV-seronegative. This chain uses TRBV18 with TRBJ1-4; 7 nucleotides match TRBD1. Material for sequencing was memory CD4+ T cells from blood. The CDR3 bases are TGTGCCAGCTCACCAGGACAGGAGGAAAAACTGTTTTTT. Amino acid sequence: CASSPGQEEKLFF.